The next 12 T cell receptor beta chains were all read from a single sample in a study of blood T cell repertoires in COVID-19. Sequencing was performed with immunoSEQ multiplex PCR; in TCRdb, only in-frame clones are kept and a portion is missing. Of roughly 230,000 clones listed, about 85% are singletons. The specimen sequenced was PBMCs or T cells enriched from blood (not recorded which). The origin of the receptors is a woman aged 45-65 years who had been exposed to COVID-19.

The rearrangement joins TRBV11-2 to TRBJ2-5; D possibly uses TRBD1 or TRBD2 (5 bases each). CDR1 is SGHAT, CDR2 FQNNGV, per germline. This CDR3 contains 15 residues. Deletions cut 5 bases from V and 5 bases from J, with 18 bases between. The CDR3 bases are TGTGCCAGCAGCCTAGGAGGTCGGGCAGGGGAGACCCAGTACTTC. As protein: CASSLGGRAGETQYF.

The chain combines TRBV2 with TRBJ2-2; a weak D match, TRBD1 (5 bases). V lost 7 bases, J lost 4 bases, and 13 bases lay in between. The V gene's germline CDR1 is SNHLY and CDR2 FYNNEI. This CDR3 has 14 residues. CDR3 sequence reads: CASTTDTATGELFF. In DNA form, the CDR3 reads TGTGCCAGCACAACGGACACGGCCACCGGGGAGCTGTTTTTT.

The chain couples TRBV30 to TRBJ1-2; D call uncertain. This CDR3 has 12 residues. Trimming took 8 bases from V and 4 from J, leaving 14 bases between them. Germline-derived CDR1 and CDR2 are GTSNPN and SVGIG (reference sequence). The DNA for the CDR3 is TGTGCCAGTACTGGGAGTACCTATGGCTACACCTTC. Encoded protein: CASTGSTYGYTF.

The chain carries TRBV2 and TRBJ1-4; the D is unclear. The CDR3 loop spans 14 amino acids. V was trimmed by 3 bases and J by 2 bases, leaving 7 bases between them. Germline V lookup: CDR1 SNHLY, CDR2 FYNNEI. The CDR3 loop reads CASSDSGTNEKLFF. CDR3 DNA sequence: TGTGCCAGCAGTGATTCCGGTACTAATGAAAAACTGTTTTTT.

The rearrangement links TRBV4-1 to TRBJ1-2; D possibly corresponds to TRBD1 (6 bases). From germline, CDR1 is MGHRA and CDR2 YSYEKL. The CDR3 is made up of 14 amino acids. The V gene lost 2 bases and the J gene lost 3 bases, with 10 bases spanning the gap. Written as DNA, the CDR3 is TGCGCCAGCAGCCAATTACAGGGCGACTATGGCTACACCTTC. Its protein product is CASSQLQGDYGYTF.

The chain links TRBV7-8 to TRBJ2-3; TRBD1 agrees at 9 bases. Per the germline V gene, CDR1 is SGHVS and CDR2 is FQNEAQ. The J segment lost 6 bases and the V segment lost 1 base, leaving 11 bases of the junction unmatched. This CDR3 is built from 17 residues. The DNA for the CDR3 is TGTGCCAGCAGCTTAGGTCCCTGGACAGGGGCCCAGGATACGCAGTATTTT. Translated: CASSLGPWTGAQDTQYF.

J is TRBJ2-1 and V is TRBV3-1 (or the pseudogene TRBV3-2), with 11 bases matching TRBD1. This CDR3 spans 15 amino acids. Looked up from germline, CDR1 is LGHDT and CDR2 is YNNKEL (reference sequence). Losses at the gene ends were 3 bases for V and 7 bases for J; bases not matched to a gene: 5. The CDR3 spells CASSQGTGGINEQFF. CDR3 DNA sequence: TGTGCCAGCAGCCAGGGGACAGGGGGTATTAATGAGCAGTTCTTC.

V gene TRBV7-2 combines with J gene TRBJ1-2, with D unclear. The germline V gene has CDR1 SGHTA and CDR2 FQGNSA. The V end lost 4 bases, the J end lost 8 bases, and 14 bases lay between the germline ends. CDR3 length: 13 residues. The DNA of the CDR3 is TGTGCCAGCAGCTCGAGCCATTTATGGGGCTACACCTTC. This sequence encodes CASSSSHLWGYTF.

The CDR3 is CASSHGPWRTNEKLFF. The CDR3 DNA follows: TGTGCCAGCTCACACGGCCCTTGGAGAACTAATGAAAAACTGTTTTTT. The rearrangement joins TRBV18 to TRBJ1-4; D call uncertain. CDR3 length equals 16 residues. Germline V gene data show CDR1 as KGHSH and CDR2 as LQKENI. Trimming cost V 4 bases and J 1 base, with 13 bases left between them. The whole variable domain, filled in from reference TRBV18 and TRBJ1-4, reads NAGVMQNPRHLVRRRGQEARLRCSPMKGHSHVYWYRQLPEEGLKFMVYLQKENIIDESGMPKERFSAEFPKEGPSILRIQQVVRGDSAAYFCASSHGPWRTNEKLFFGSGTQLSVL.

The chain combines TRBV5-4 with TRBJ1-1; no clear D gene. Deletions cut 4 bases from V and 14 bases from J, with 30 bases between. The germline V gene has CDR1 SGHNT and CDR2 YYREEE (reference sequence). The CDR3 totals 16 residues. This CDR3 reads CASSLGNRNDPREGFF. The CDR3 coding sequence is TGTGCCAGCAGCCTGGGGAACAGAAACGACCCTCGGGAAGGGTTCTTT.

This sequence joins TRBV12-3 or TRBV12-4 and TRBJ2-2; no clear D. Between the trimmed V and J ends, which lost 6 bases and 4 bases, there was a span of 9 bases. The CDR3 has 13 amino acids. The CDR3 DNA is TGTGCCAGCAGGAGGATAGTCACCGGGGAGCTGTTTTTT. Protein: CASRRIVTGELFF.

This clone was observed a few times. The chain employs TRBV28 and TRBJ2-5; 8 bases line up with TRBD1. The CDR3 runs 13 residues. CDR1 and CDR2 (germline): MDHEN, SYDVKM. Losses at the gene ends were 11 bases for V and 5 bases for J; bases not matched to a gene: 10. The CDR3, as DNA: TGTGCCTCGCTGCCAGGGGGCACCGAGACCCAGTACTTC. Its translation: CASLPGGTETQYF.